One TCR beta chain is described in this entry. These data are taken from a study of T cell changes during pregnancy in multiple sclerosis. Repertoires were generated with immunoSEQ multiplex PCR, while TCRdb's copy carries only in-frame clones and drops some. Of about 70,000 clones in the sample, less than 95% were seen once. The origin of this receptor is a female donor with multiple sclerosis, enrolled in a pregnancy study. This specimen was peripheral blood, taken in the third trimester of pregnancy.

The CDR3, as DNA: TGTGCCAGCAGCTTAGTTACAGAGTATGGCTACACCTTC. Amino acids: CASSLVTEYGYTF. The chain couples TRBV7-9 to TRBJ1-2; D ambiguous. V was cut by 1 base and J by 5 bases, with 8 bases left in between. Germline-derived CDR1 and CDR2 are SEHNR and FQNEAQ (reference sequence). The CDR3 is made up of 13 amino acids.